Listed below are T cell receptor beta chains from one sample, sequenced in a study of sequential checkpoint blockade in melanoma. Profiling relied on immunoSEQ multiplex PCR, and the TCRdb table lists in-frame clones only, not all of them. The sample has some 19,000 clones, around 63% seen once. This material consisted of CD8+ T cells sorted from blood (inferred from file names), taken from a patient given nivolumab and ipilimumab in sequence. The receptors originated from a human donor with melanoma. Each CDR3 is given with its conserved first and last residue. D genes are given only for firm matches. Clone size appears in some rows only: once, few, many, or a class for an expanded clone.

- | TRBJ2-1 | - | TRBV19 | CASSILAGVRQYNEQFF | TGTGCCAGTAGTATCCTGGCAGGGGTGAGACAATACAATGAGCAGTTCTTC
- | TRBJ1-1 | TRBD1 | TRBV27 | CASSWGQGGNTEAFF | TGTGCCAGCAGTTGGGGACAGGGCGGGAACACTGAAGCTTTCTTT
- | TRBJ2-7 | TRBD1 | TRBV4-3 | CASSQDRGYSYEQYF | TGCGCCAGCAGCCAAGACAGGGGGTACTCCTACGAGCAGTACTTC
few | TRBJ1-3 | - | TRBV10-2 | CASSGAGSGNTIYF | TGCGCCAGCAGTGGCGCCGGCTCTGGAAACACCATATATTTT
- | TRBJ1-1 | TRBD1 | TRBV4-1 | CASSRVGQSTIEAFF | TGCGCCAGCAGCCGAGTGGGACAGAGCACAATTGAAGCTTTCTTT
once | TRBJ2-1 | - | TRBV27 | CASSDGRSSYNEQFF | TGTGCCAGCAGTGACGGGAGAAGCTCCTACAATGAGCAGTTCTTC
- | TRBJ1-1 | TRBD1 | TRBV7-9 | CASSERDRDRMNTEAFF | TGTGCCAGCAGCGAACGGGACAGGGACCGCATGAACACTGAAGCTTTCTTT
- | TRBJ2-3 | - | TRBV6-5 | CASSYDHQNTQYF | TGTGCCAGCAGTTATGATCACCAGAATACGCAGTATTTT
- | TRBJ2-3 | - | TRBV11-2 | CASSPRYEADTQYF | TGTGCCAGCAGCCCTCGTTACGAAGCGGATACGCAGTATTTT
- | TRBJ2-7 | - | TRBV28 | CASSLGQPGEQYF | TGTGCCAGCAGTTTAGGCCAGCCGGGCGAGCAGTACTTC
- | TRBJ1-1 | - | TRBV11-2 | CASSLGPQNTEAFF | TGTGCCAGCAGCTTAGGCCCACAGAACACTGAAGCTTTCTTT
- | TRBJ1-1 | - | TRBV5-8 | CASSLYLNTEAFF | TGTGCCAGCAGCTTATATTTGAACACTGAAGCTTTCTTT
- | TRBJ2-7 | TRBD1 | TRBV7-3 | CASSFGTGGYEQYF | TGTGCCAGCAGCTTCGGGACAGGGGGCTACGAGCAGTACTTC
- | TRBJ2-5 | TRBD1 | TRBV4-1 | CASSPVWSGGEETQYF | TGCGCCAGCAGCCCCGTTTGGTCAGGGGGCGAAGAGACCCAGTACTTC
- | TRBJ2-7 | TRBD2 | TRBV6-5 | CASSYGRALTYEQYF | TGTGCCAGCAGTTACGGGAGGGCCCTCACCTACGAGCAGTACTTC
few | TRBJ2-7 | - | TRBV6-4 | CASSEAGDATEQYF | TGTGCCAGCAGTGAGGCAGGGGACGCTACCGAGCAGTACTTC
- | TRBJ2-1 | TRBD1 | TRBV7-3 | CASSPSMGQGFNNEQFF | TGTGCCAGCAGCCCCTCCATGGGACAGGGGTTCAACAATGAGCAGTTCTTC
few | TRBJ1-1 | - | TRBV7-9 | CASSLRRGRTNTEAFF | TGTGCCAGCAGCTTAAGGCGGGGCAGAACCAACACTGAAGCTTTCTTT
- | TRBJ2-5 | TRBD2 | TRBV5-6 | CASSWGTNLLSETQYF | TGTGCCAGCAGCTGGGGGACTAATCTCCTCAGCGAGACCCAGTACTTC
- | TRBJ2-7 | - | TRBV6-5 | CASSYSLDSAYEQYF | TGTGCCAGCAGTTACTCCCTCGACAGTGCCTACGAGCAGTACTTC
- | TRBJ1-1 | - | TRBV12-5 | CASAQGGGKTEAFF | TGTGCTAGTGCCCAGGGAGGGGGGAAGACTGAAGCTTTCTTT
- | TRBJ2-4 | TRBD1 | TRBV7-9 | CASSFPETGVHIQYF | TGTGCCAGCAGCTTTCCCGAGACAGGGGTACACATTCAGTACTTC
- | TRBJ1-1 | - | TRBV4-1 | CASSQYRNTEAFF | TGCGCCAGCAGCCAATACAGGAACACTGAAGCTTTCTTT
few | TRBJ2-5 | TRBD2 | TRBV4-2 | CASSQASGGVETQYF | TGTGCCAGCAGCCAGGCTAGCGGGGGGGTTGAGACCCAGTACTTC
once | TRBJ2-5 | - | TRBV7-9 | CASRPRDNQETQYF | TGTGCCAGCAGACCTCGGGACAACCAAGAGACCCAGTACTTC
- | TRBJ2-1 | - | TRBV5-4 | CASSLEWGRRSSYNEQFF | TGTGCCAGCAGCTTGGAATGGGGGCGGAGGAGCTCCTACAATGAGCAGTTCTTC
- | TRBJ2-3 | - | TRBV5-5 | CASSLQGPLTDTQYF | TGTGCCAGCAGCTTGCAGGGGCCGCTCACAGATACGCAGTATTTT
few | TRBJ2-5 | - | TRBV5-4 | CASSLSRQGQETQYF | TGTGCCAGCAGCTTGTCACGGCAGGGGCAAGAGACCCAGTACTTC
- | TRBJ2-5 | - | TRBV4-3 | CASSQGWSVQETQYF | TGCGCCAGCAGCCAAGGGTGGTCAGTCCAAGAGACCCAGTACTTC
- | TRBJ2-1 | - | TRBV7-6 | CASSLGVREWSHEQFF | TGTGCCAGCAGCTTAGGGGTGAGGGAGTGGTCGCATGAGCAGTTCTTC
- | TRBJ2-2 | TRBD1 | TRBV28 | CASSPLEGTGFTGELFF | TGTGCCAGCAGCCCACTGGAGGGGACAGGGTTTACCGGGGAGCTGTTTTTT
- | TRBJ2-5 | - | TRBV6-1 | CASKEGADYRETQYF | TGTGCCAGCAAGGAGGGGGCGGATTATCGGGAGACCCAGTACTTC
- | TRBJ1-4 | - | TRBV7-6 | CASSLAGGDGEKLFF | TGTGCCAGCAGCTTAGCGGGAGGGGATGGTGAAAAACTGTTTTTT
once | TRBJ1-2 | - | TRBV5-1 | CASSPGSAGLANYGYTF | TGCGCCAGCAGCCCCGGATCAGCGGGTCTAGCTAACTATGGCTACACCTTC
- | TRBJ1-1 | - | TRBV6-1 | CASITSGGQTEAFF | TGTGCCAGCATCACGTCGGGGGGGCAAACTGAAGCTTTCTTT
- | TRBJ2-7 | TRBD1 | TRBV7-3 | CASSLTQGARDEQYF | TGTGCCAGCAGCTTAACACAGGGGGCGAGGGACGAGCAGTACTTC
once | TRBJ1-2 | TRBD1 | TRBV28 | CASSLEWTGKIIGYGYTF | TGTGCCAGCAGTTTGGAGTGGACAGGGAAAATTATAGGCTATGGCTACACCTTC
- | TRBJ2-7 | TRBD2 | TRBV28 | CASRGGLAGVGEQYF | TGTGCCAGCAGGGGTGGACTAGCGGGAGTAGGGGAGCAGTACTTC
- | TRBJ2-7 | - | TRBV7-9 | CASSSQGGEQYF | TGTGCCAGCAGCTCTCAGGGGGGCGAGCAGTACTTC
- | TRBJ1-2 | - | TRBV7-2 | CASEAYTF | TGTGCCAGCGAAGCCTACACCTTC
- | TRBJ2-7 | - | TRBV10-3 | CASSESTGIIEQYF | TGCGCCAGCAGTGAGTCGACGGGGATTATCGAGCAGTACTTC